One sample yielded the 24 T cell receptor beta chains listed below, sequenced in a study of T cell responses to AZD1222 COVID-19 vaccine. Repertoires were generated with immunoSEQ multiplex PCR, while TCRdb's copy carries only in-frame clones and drops some. In the table there are roughly 110,000 clones, around 92% of which are singletons. The specimen comprised peripheral blood, sampled 28 days after the second AZD1222 dose. The source is an adult who received the AZD1222 COVID-19 vaccine.

The V gene is TRBV4-1, the J gene TRBJ2-7, with D unclear. The V end lost 2 bases, the J end lost 1 base, and 6 bases lay between the germline ends. The CDR3 totals 13 residues. The germline V gene encodes CDR1 MGHRA and CDR2 YSYEKL. The CDR3 DNA reads as TGCGCCAGCAGCCAACAGGCTTCCTACGAGCAGTACTTC. The encoded protein is CASSQQASYEQYF.

In this sample, this clone turned up once. The genes are TRBV3-1 (or the pseudogene TRBV3-2) and TRBJ2-1; D not certain. Germline V lookup: CDR1 LGHDT, CDR2 YNNKEL (reference sequence). The CDR3 length is 14 residues. V lost 1 base and J lost 6, with 10 bases in between. This CDR3 reads CASSQGKVVNEQFF. The CDR3, as DNA: TGTGCCAGCAGCCAAGGTAAAGTGGTCAATGAGCAGTTCTTC.

In DNA, the CDR3 is TGTGCTAGTGGTCGAACCGGGAGACCCTTGTTTAATGAGCAGTTCTTC. Residues: CASGRTGRPLFNEQFF. J is TRBJ2-1 and V is TRBV12-5; the D gene is possibly TRBD2 (6 bases). The V gene's germline CDR1 is LGHNT and CDR2 FRNRAP. The ends were cut back, 5 bases at V and 7 bases at J, with 21 bases in the middle. The length of the CDR3 is 16 residues.

This clone was detected only once. V and J are TRBV5-6 and TRBJ2-7; 7 bases fit TRBD2. Trimming took 4 bases from V and 2 from J; bases not matched to a gene: 9. CDR3 length: 15 residues. Germline V lookup: CDR1 SGHDT, CDR2 YYEEEE. The CDR3: CASSKGRGSAYEQYF. CDR3 nucleotide sequence: TGTGCCAGCAGCAAGGGGAGGGGTTCGGCCTACGAGCAGTACTTC.

This rearrangement joins TRBV29-1 to TRBJ2-7; D possibly uses TRBD1 or TRBD2 (6 bases each). Germline V lookup: CDR1 SQVTM, CDR2 ANQGSEA. CDR3 length: 15 amino acids. V gave up 0 bases and J gave up 2 bases, with 14 bases separating them. CDR3 amino acids: CSVEDVGGAPYEQYF. DNA of the CDR3: TGCAGCGTTGAAGATGTGGGGGGCGCCCCCTACGAGCAGTACTTC.

The chain combines TRBV7-8 with TRBJ1-2; D gene uncertain. V lost 5 bases, J lost 6 bases, and 10 bases lay in between. Germline assignment: CDR1 SGHVS and CDR2 FQNEAQ. The length of the CDR3 is 12 residues. The CDR3 is CASSPDSDGYTF. CDR3 bases: TGTGCCAGCAGCCCGGACTCAGATGGCTACACCTTC.

The genes are TRBV14 and TRBJ1-1; TRBD1 is a possible D gene (6 bases). Trimming took off 8 bases at V and 6 bases at J, with 10 bases between the two ends. Germline V gene lookup returns CDR1 SGHDN and CDR2 FVKESK. The CDR3 has 11 amino acids. The CDR3 bases are TGTGCCAGCGGGAAGGGGGCTGAAGCTTTCTTT. Protein: CASGKGAEAFF.

V and J are TRBV18 and TRBJ1-2, with a tentative D call TRBD1 (5 bases). Per germline, CDR1 KGHSH and CDR2 LQKENI. The CDR3 has 13 residues. The V end was cut by 3 bases, the J end by 8 bases, with 13 bases between. The CDR3 loop is CASSPGGWLGYTF. The CDR3 bases are TGTGCCAGCTCACCTGGGGGTTGGCTCGGCTACACCTTC.

This chain connects TRBV2 to TRBJ2-2; 8 bases are a match to TRBD2. Looked up from germline, CDR1 is SNHLY and CDR2 is FYNNEI. The trim removed 6 bases at V and 3 bases at J, leaving 3 bases unmatched. The length of the CDR3 is 14 residues. CDR3 DNA sequence: TGTGCCAGCAGACTAGCGGTTTACACCGGGGAGCTGTTTTTT. It encodes CASRLAVYTGELFF.

CDR3 amino acids: CASSREAGLHGYTF. The CDR3 nucleotides are TGTGCCAGCAGCAGGGAGGCAGGGCTGCATGGCTACACCTTC. The chain links TRBV9 to TRBJ1-2; tentative D call: TRBD1 (5 bases). CDR3 length equals 14 residues. Per germline, CDR1 SGDLS and CDR2 YYNGEE. Deletions cut 4 bases from V and 6 bases from J, with 16 bases between.

The CDR3 reads CASSLDRGGREQYF. For the CDR3, the DNA is TGTGCCAGCAGCTTAGACAGGGGAGGGAGGGAGCAGTACTTC. The genes are TRBV7-2 and TRBJ2-7; possibly TRBD1 or TRBD2 for D (7 bases each). Germline CDR1 is SGHTA and CDR2 is FQGNSA. V lost 1 base and J lost 7, with 14 bases in between. This CDR3 has 14 residues.

The table lists this clone with a count of one. This rearrangement joins TRBV7-9 to TRBJ2-5, with TRBD2 matching over 7 bases. The CDR3 length is 13 residues. V gave up 4 bases and J gave up 3 bases; unmatched junction bases: 2. The V gene's germline CDR1 is SEHNR and CDR2 FQNEAQ (reference sequence). The chain's CDR3 is CASSSSGKETQYF. CDR3 in DNA: TGTGCCAGCAGCTCTAGCGGCAAAGAGACCCAGTACTTC.

The chain employs TRBV30 and TRBJ2-3; 8 bases line up with TRBD2. The CDR3 consists of 16 residues. The J segment lost 5 bases and the V segment lost 5 bases, leaving 15 bases of the junction unmatched. Germline V gives CDR1 GTSNPN, CDR2 SVGIG (reference sequence). The CDR3, as DNA: TGTGCCTGGGGGGTAGGGGAGCGGGAGTTTTTAGATACGCAGTATTTT. Translating it yields CAWGVGEREFLDTQYF.

This chain links TRBV19 with TRBJ1-5; D possibly corresponds to TRBD1 (6 bases). The CDR3 spans 18 residues. V lost 7 bases and J lost 2, with 24 bases in between. Germline CDR1 LNHDA, CDR2 SQIVND (reference sequence). The CDR3, as DNA: TGTGCCAGTATGGCGACGAACCGAGGGGGACTCGGCAATCAGCCCCAGCATTTT. Its protein is CASMATNRGGLGNQPQHF.

The V gene is TRBV7-3, the J gene TRBJ2-5, with D tentatively TRBD2 (5 bases). Germline V lookup: CDR1 SGHTA, CDR2 FQGTGA. The CDR3 has 13 residues. Trimming took off 5 bases at V and 5 bases at J, with 12 bases between the two ends. The CDR3 reads CASSKTRTETQYF. The CDR3 nucleotides are TGTGCCAGCAGCAAAACTAGGACGGAGACCCAGTACTTC.

This clone was detected a few times. This chain links TRBV6-2 or TRBV6-3 with TRBJ1-5; TRBD1 matches at 8 bases. J gave up 7 bases and V 6 bases, and 11 bases lay outside the gene matches. Germline assignment: CDR1 MNHEY and CDR2 SVGEGT. CDR3 size: 15 residues. CDR3 in amino acids: CASSPETGAGQPQHF. In DNA form, the CDR3 reads TGTGCCAGCAGCCCCGAGACAGGGGCAGGGCAGCCCCAGCATTTT.

In its sample, this clone was seen a few times. The V call is TRBV6-2 or TRBV6-3, the J call TRBJ2-1; 8 bases are shared with TRBD2. This CDR3 is built from 15 residues. Germline CDR1 MNHEY, CDR2 SVGEGT. V shed 5 bases, J shed 6 bases, and the junction held 9 bases outside the gene matches. For the CDR3, the DNA is TGTGCCAGCAGTCGGACGGCGGGAGGTGGCAATGAGCAGTTCTTC. Its translation is CASSRTAGGGNEQFF.

The chain uses TRBV27 and TRBJ2-7, with 8 bases identical to TRBD2. Trimming cost V 6 bases and J 3 bases; bases outside gene matches: 10. Per the germline V gene, CDR1 is MNHEY and CDR2 is SMNVEV (reference sequence). The CDR3 covers 15 residues. CDR3 loop: CASRRTSGDLYEQYF. Written as DNA, the CDR3 is TGTGCCAGCAGGCGTACTAGCGGAGACCTCTACGAGCAGTACTTC.

The chain has TRBV7-9 and TRBJ2-5, with TRBD1 as a possible D gene (6 bases). With 5 bases removed from V and 7 bases from J, the gap between germline ends came to 14 bases. Germline-derived CDR1 and CDR2 are SEHNR and FQNEAQ (reference sequence). The CDR3 is 13 residues long. CDR3 region: CASSGDLGATQYF. The CDR3 DNA is TGTGCCAGCAGCGGGGATCTGGGGGCGACCCAGTACTTC.

This clone came up once. The chain links TRBV19 to TRBJ1-5, with TRBD1 as a possible D gene (6 bases). Trimming removed 5 bases at V and 4 bases at J, with 15 bases between. The CDR3 spans 15 residues. Germline V lookup: CDR1 LNHDA, CDR2 SQIVND (reference sequence). The CDR3 sequence: CASSGTGTHNQPQHF. For the CDR3, the DNA is TGTGCCAGTAGTGGTACCGGGACACATAATCAGCCCCAGCATTTT.

This chain uses TRBV29-1 with TRBJ1-1; D is ambiguous. The CDR3 totals 12 residues. V was pared by 4 bases and J by 1 base, with 7 bases between. Per the germline V gene, CDR1 is SQVTM and CDR2 is ANQGSEA. The CDR3 spells CSVARENTEAFF. The CDR3 DNA reads as TGCAGCGTTGCGAGAGAGAACACTGAAGCTTTCTTT.

The V call is TRBV7-2, the J call TRBJ2-6; 10 bases are shared with TRBD2. The CDR3 runs 18 residues. Trimming took 5 bases from V and 3 from J; bases not matched to a gene: 10. Germline V lookup: CDR1 SGHTA, CDR2 FQGNSA. This chain's CDR3 is CASSPMGSGRDGANVLTF. CDR3 DNA sequence: TGTGCCAGCAGCCCCATGGGCAGCGGGAGGGATGGGGCCAACGTCCTGACTTTC.

V gene TRBV7-9 combines with J gene TRBJ1-4, with TRBD1 as a possible D gene (6 bases). Germline V gene sequence: CDR1 SEHNR, CDR2 FQNEAQ (reference sequence). Trimming cost V 4 bases and J 8 bases, with 17 bases left between them. This CDR3 is built from 15 residues. CDR3 bases: TGTGCCAGCAGCTCCACACCCTCAGGGGCCGAAAAACTGTTTTTT. Its translation: CASSSTPSGAEKLFF.

The chain is built from TRBV11-1 and TRBJ2-1; D could derive from TRBD1 or TRBD2 (5 bases each). The CDR3 contains 14 residues. Trimming took 4 bases from V and 6 from J, leaving 13 bases between them. Germline V gene sequence: CDR1 SGHAT, CDR2 FQDESV (reference sequence). In nucleotides, the CDR3 is TGTGCCAGCAGCTCGGGACCGCCTCCCAATGAGCAGTTCTTC. Encoded protein: CASSSGPPPNEQFF.